The subject of this entry is one T cell receptor (beta chain). This specimen comes from a study of blood T cell repertoires in COVID-19. At the level of the study: Sites in the United States, Italy and Spain provided acute and convalescent COVID-19 samples. In each case, the material was cDNA or gDNA derived from T cells, B-cell-depleted T cells, or PBMCs.

Authors' analysis steps: Nucleated cell counts were estimated from reference gene primer amplification. Profiling relied on immunoSEQ multiplex PCR, and the TCRdb table lists in-frame clones only, not all of them. V and J calls and clone size are as listed in that table; D and trimming were resolved from the DNA. The table records approximately 470,000 clones, 80% to 90% of them present only once. J lost 7 bases, V lost 2 bases, and 7 bases had no gene match. The CDR3 consists of 15 residues. Germline V gene sequence: CDR1 LGHDT, CDR2 YNNKEL (reference sequence). The chain uses TRBV3-1 (or the pseudogene TRBV3-2) and TRBJ2-1, with TRBD2 matching over 8 bases. Sequenced: peripheral blood. This TCR derives from a human donor in a cohort sampled during active COVID-19. The CDR3 region is CASSQRAGAGNEQFF. The CDR3 DNA is TGTGCCAGCAGCCAAAGAGCGGGAGCTGGGAATGAGCAGTTCTTC.